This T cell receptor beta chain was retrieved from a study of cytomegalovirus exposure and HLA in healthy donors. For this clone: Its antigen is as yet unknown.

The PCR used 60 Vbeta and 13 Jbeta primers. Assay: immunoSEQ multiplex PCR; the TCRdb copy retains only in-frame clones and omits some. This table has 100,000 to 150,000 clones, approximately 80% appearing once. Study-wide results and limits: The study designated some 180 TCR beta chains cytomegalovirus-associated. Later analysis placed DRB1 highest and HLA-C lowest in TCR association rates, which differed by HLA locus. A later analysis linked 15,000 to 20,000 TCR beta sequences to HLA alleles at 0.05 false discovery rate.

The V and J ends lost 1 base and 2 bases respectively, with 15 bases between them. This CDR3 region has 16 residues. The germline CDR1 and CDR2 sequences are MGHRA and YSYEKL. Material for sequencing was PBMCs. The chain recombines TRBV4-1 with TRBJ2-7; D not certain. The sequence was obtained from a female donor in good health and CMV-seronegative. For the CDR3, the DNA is TGCGCCAGCAGCCAAGCCTGGCTAGTTCGTGCCTACGAGCAGTACTTC. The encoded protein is CASSQAWLVRAYEQYF.